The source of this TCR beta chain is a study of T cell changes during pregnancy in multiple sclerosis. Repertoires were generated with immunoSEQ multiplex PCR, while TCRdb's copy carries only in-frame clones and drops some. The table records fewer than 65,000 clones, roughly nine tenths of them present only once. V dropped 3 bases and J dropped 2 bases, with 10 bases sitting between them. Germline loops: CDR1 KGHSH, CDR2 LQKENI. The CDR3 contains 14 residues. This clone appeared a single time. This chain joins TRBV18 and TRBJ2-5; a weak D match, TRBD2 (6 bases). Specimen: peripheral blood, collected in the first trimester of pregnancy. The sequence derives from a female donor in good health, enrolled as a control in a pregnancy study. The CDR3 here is CASSPGLSQETQYF. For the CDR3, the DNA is TGTGCCAGCTCACCTGGACTATCTCAAGAGACCCAGTACTTC.